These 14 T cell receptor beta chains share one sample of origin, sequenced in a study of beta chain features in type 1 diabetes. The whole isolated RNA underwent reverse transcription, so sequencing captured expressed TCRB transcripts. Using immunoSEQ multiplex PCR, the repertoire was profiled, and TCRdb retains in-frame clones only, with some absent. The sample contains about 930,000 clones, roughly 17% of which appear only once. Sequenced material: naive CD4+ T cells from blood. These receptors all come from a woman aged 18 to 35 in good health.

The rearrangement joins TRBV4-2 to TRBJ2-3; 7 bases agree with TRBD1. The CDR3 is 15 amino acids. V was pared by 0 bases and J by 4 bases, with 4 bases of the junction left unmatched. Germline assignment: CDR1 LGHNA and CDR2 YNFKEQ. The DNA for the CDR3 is TGTGCCAGCAGCCAAGATCCAACAGGGGCAGATACGCAGTATTTT. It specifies CASSQDPTGADTQYF.

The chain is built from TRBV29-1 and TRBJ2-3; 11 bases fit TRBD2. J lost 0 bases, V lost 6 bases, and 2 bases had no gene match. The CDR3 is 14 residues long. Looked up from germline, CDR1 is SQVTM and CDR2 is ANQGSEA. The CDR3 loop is CSVSSGGSTDTQYF. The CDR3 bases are TGCAGCGTCTCTAGCGGGGGGAGCACAGATACGCAGTATTTT.

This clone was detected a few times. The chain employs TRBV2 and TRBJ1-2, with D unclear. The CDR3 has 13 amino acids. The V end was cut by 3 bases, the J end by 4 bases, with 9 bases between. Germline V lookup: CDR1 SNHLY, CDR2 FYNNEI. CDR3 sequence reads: CASSDDGFYGYTF. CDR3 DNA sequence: TGTGCCAGCAGTGACGACGGCTTCTATGGCTACACCTTC.

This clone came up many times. The CDR3 coding sequence is TGTGCCTCCACGGGGACTAGCGCTACGAACACCGGGGAGCTGTTTTTT. It encodes CASTGTSATNTGELFF. V is TRBV21-1 and J is TRBJ2-2; the D call of TRBD2 is as the table states it, not checked on the DNA. TRBV21-1 is tagged as a pseudogene. CDR3 size: 16 residues.

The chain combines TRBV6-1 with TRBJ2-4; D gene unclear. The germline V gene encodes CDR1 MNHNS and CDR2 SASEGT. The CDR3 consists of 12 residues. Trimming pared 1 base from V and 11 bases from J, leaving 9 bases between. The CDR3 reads CASSEVGVVQYF. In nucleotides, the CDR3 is TGTGCCAGCAGTGAAGTAGGTGTAGTTCAGTACTTC.

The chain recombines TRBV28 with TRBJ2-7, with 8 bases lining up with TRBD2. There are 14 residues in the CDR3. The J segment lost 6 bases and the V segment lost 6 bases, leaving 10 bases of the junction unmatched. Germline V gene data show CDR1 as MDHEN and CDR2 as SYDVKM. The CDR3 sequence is CASRLGTSFREQYF. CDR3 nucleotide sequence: TGTGCCAGCAGACTCGGGACTAGTTTTCGCGAGCAGTACTTC. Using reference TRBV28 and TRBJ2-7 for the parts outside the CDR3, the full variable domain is DVKVTQSSRYLVKRTGEKVFLECVQDMDHENMFWYRQDPGLGLRLIYFSYDVKMKEKGDIPEGYSVSREKKERFSLILESASTNQTSMYLCASRLGTSFREQYFGPGTRLTVT.

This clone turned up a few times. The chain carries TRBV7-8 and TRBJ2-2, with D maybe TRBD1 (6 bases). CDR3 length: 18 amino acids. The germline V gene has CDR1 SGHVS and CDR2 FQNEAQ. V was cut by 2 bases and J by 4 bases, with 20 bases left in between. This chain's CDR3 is CASSLNVETGTGTGELFF. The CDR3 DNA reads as TGTGCCAGCAGCTTAAATGTAGAAACAGGGACCGGCACCGGGGAGCTGTTTTTT.

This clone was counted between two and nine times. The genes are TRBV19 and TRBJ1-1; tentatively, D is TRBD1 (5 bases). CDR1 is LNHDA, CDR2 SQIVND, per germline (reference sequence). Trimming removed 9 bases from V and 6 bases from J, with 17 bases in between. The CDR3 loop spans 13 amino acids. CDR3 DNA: TGTGCCAGCACAGTAGGGGTAGGCTCTGAAGCTTTCTTT. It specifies CASTVGVGSEAFF.

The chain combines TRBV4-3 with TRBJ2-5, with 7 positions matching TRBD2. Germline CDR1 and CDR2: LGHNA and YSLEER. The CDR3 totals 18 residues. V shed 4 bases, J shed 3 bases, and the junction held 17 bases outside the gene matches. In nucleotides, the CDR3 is TGCGCCAGCAGCCGAGGCCTTCGTAGCCTAGCGGACGAAGAGACCCAGTACTTC. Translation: CASSRGLRSLADEETQYF.

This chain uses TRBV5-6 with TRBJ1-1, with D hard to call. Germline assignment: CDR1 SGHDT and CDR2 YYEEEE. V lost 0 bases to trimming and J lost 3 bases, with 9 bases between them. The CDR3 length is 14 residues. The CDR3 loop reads CASSLGRQYTEAFF. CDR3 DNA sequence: TGTGCCAGCAGCTTGGGCCGACAATACACTGAAGCTTTCTTT.

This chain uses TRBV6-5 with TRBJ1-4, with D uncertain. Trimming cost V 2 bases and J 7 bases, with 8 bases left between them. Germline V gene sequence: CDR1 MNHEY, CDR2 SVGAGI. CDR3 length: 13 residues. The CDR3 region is CASSYRVGEKLFF. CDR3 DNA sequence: TGTGCCAGCAGTTACAGGGTTGGTGAAAAACTGTTTTTT.

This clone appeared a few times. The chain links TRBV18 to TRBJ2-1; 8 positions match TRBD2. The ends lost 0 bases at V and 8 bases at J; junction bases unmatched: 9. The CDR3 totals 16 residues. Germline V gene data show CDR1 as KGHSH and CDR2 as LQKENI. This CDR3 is CASSPPGSSGLHEQFF. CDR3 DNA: TGTGCCAGCTCACCACCGGGATCTAGCGGGTTGCATGAGCAGTTCTTC.

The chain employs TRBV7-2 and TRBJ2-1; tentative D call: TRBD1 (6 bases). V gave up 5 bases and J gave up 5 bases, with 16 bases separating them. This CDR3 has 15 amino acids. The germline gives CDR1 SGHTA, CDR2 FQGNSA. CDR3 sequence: CASSRVRDINNEQFF. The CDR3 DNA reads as TGTGCCAGCAGCCGCGTAAGGGACATTAACAATGAGCAGTTCTTC.

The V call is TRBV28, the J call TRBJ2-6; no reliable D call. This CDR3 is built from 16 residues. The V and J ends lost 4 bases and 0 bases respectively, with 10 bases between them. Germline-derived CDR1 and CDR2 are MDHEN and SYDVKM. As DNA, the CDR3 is TGTGCCAGCAGTTCCCCGGCGAGCTCTGGGGCCAACGTCCTGACTTTC. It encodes CASSSPASSGANVLTF.